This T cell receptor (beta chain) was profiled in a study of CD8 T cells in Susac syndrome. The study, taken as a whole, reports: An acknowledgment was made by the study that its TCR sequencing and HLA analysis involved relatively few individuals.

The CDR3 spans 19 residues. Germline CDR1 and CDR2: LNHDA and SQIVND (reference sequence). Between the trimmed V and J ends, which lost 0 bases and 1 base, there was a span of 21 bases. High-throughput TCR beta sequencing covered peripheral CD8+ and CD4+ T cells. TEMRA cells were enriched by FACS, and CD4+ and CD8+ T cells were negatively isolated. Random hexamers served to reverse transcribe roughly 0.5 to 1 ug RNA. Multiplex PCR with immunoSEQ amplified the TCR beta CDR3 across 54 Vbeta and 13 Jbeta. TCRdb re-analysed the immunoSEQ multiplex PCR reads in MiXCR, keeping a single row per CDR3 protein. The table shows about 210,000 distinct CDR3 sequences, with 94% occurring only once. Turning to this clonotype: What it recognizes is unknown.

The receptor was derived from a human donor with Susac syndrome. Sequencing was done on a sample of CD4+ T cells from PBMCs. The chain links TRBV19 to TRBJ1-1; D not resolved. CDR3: CASSIDHDGPSISNTEAFF. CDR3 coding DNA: TGTGCCAGTAGTATAGATCACGACGGACCATCAATATCGAACACTGAAGCTTTCTTT.